This T cell receptor beta chain appears in the sequencing data of a study of T cells in Graves' hyperthyroidism and ophthalmopathy. Fresh peripheral blood, around 9.3 ml, was the source of the PBMCs. Template material for amplifying TCR beta CDR3 regions consisted of RNA transcripts. HTBI primers were the set used in a first-round RT-PCR of the TCR CDR3. Each CDR3 protein is one row after TCRdb ran MiXCR on the multiplex PCR reads. This sample has approximately 600,000 distinct CDR3 sequences; around 21% occur once, and the top ten carry under 35%. The germline gives CDR1 SGHTA, CDR2 FQGTGA. The CDR3 loop spans 17 amino acids. The trim removed 0 bases at V and 8 bases at J, leaving 12 bases unmatched. This clonotype occurred many times.

The rearrangement links TRBV7-3 to TRBJ2-1; the match to TRBD2 covers 8 bases. The TCR comes from a man under 40 with Graves' ophthalmopathy. Sequenced input: blood. CDR3 DNA: TGTGCCAGCAGCTTAACAGGAGGTAGCGGGAACTCTCATGAGCAGTTCTTC. This sequence encodes CASSLTGGSGNSHEQFF.